The rows below give T cell receptor beta chains drawn from one sample of a study of T cell responses to AZD1222 COVID-19 vaccine. Here immunoSEQ multiplex PCR was the method, and the copy in TCRdb shows in-frame clones only, minus some. The repertoire has tens of thousands of clones, roughly 84% of them found once; the top ten carry under 25%. The sample here was peripheral blood, taken on day 0 of AZD1222 vaccination. The receptor source for this set is an adult in good health. The CDR3 runs from the conserved cysteine through the conserved F or W. The order of the fields is J gene, V gene, D gene, clone size, CDR3 DNA, CDR3 protein. A D gene is named only where the DNA matches it firmly. Some rows mark clone size as missing; the rest say once, few, many or name a class of expanded clone.

>TRBJ2-1|TRBV6-5|-|once
TGTGCCAGCAGTTCGATAGTGGGATTCAACAATGAGCAGTTCTTC
CASSSIVGFNNEQFF
>TRBJ2-5|TRBV6-5|-|-
TGTGCCAGCCGGCGCGGGTTTGGCGAGACCCAGTACTTC
CASRRGFGETQYF
>TRBJ1-2|TRBV6-1|-|-
TGTGCCAGCAGTGAAGAATCAGCCACTAACTATGGCTACACCTTC
CASSEESATNYGYTF
>TRBJ2-7|TRBV4-1|-|-
TGCGCCAGCAGCCAAGGTACTAGTCCCGCCTACGAGCAGTACTTC
CASSQGTSPAYEQYF
>TRBJ1-1|TRBV10-3|-|-
TGTGCCATCAGTGGCAACAGGAACACTGAAGCTTTCTTT
CAISGNRNTEAFF
>TRBJ1-2|TRBV12-3/TRBV12-4|-|-
TGTGCCAGCAGTTTTATAGGCCGCTACACCTTC
CASSFIGRYTF
>TRBJ2-7|TRBV5-6|TRBD2|-
TGTGCCAGCAGCCGCGGGACTAGGGGCTACGAGCAGTACTTC
CASSRGTRGYEQYF
>TRBJ2-4|TRBV4-1|TRBD1|-
TGCGCCAGCAGCCAAGAACGGACAGGCCAGGGTCTAGCCAAAAACATTCAGTACTTC
CASSQERTGQGLAKNIQYF
>TRBJ2-3|TRBV7-3|-|-
TGTGCCAGCAGGCCCGGGACCTCCACAGATACGCAGTATTTT
CASRPGTSTDTQYF
>TRBJ1-2|TRBV28|-|-
TGTGCCAGCAGTTTTGCCGGAATTATCTATGGCTACACCTTC
CASSFAGIIYGYTF
>TRBJ2-7|TRBV7-7|-|-
TGTGCCAGCAGCACGGGCCCCTTCTACGAGCAGTACTTC
CASSTGPFYEQYF
>TRBJ2-3|TRBV9|TRBD2|few
TGTGCCAGCAGCGTAGCTCTAGCGGGAAGCACAGATACGCAGTATTTT
CASSVALAGSTDTQYF
>TRBJ1-1|TRBV28|-|-
TGTGCCAGCAGTTCCAGGGTGAACACTGAAGCTTTCTTT
CASSSRVNTEAFF
>TRBJ2-1|TRBV5-4|-|-
TGTGCCAGCTGGGGGGGCCTCAGCTCCTACAATGAGCAGTTCTTC
CASWGGLSSYNEQFF
>TRBJ2-4|TRBV10-3|-|-
TGTGCCATCGGGGGTTCTGTGGGGGCAGCCAAAAACATTCAGTACTTC
CAIGGSVGAAKNIQYF
>TRBJ2-7|TRBV7-9|-|-
TGTGCCAGCAGCCCAATCTCCTACGAGCAGTACTTC
CASSPISYEQYF
>TRBJ2-5|TRBV7-2|TRBD2|-
TGTGCCAGCAGCGTCACCGGGACTACCCAAGAGACCCAGTACTTC
CASSVTGTTQETQYF
>TRBJ1-2|TRBV28|-|-
TGTGCCAGCAGTAGCGAGGGTTGGGGCTATGGCTACACCTTC
CASSSEGWGYGYTF
>TRBJ1-1|TRBV7-2|-|-
TGTGCCAGCAGCTTTCGGGTTGTATCGGCTGAAGCTTTCTTT
CASSFRVVSAEAFF
>TRBJ2-5|TRBV12-3/TRBV12-4|-|-
TGTGCCAGCAGTTGGGCTAGACAAGAGACCCAGTACTTC
CASSWARQETQYF
>TRBJ1-1|TRBV4-3|TRBD1|-
TGCGCCAGCAGCCAGGACCGACAGGGTGGGATCACTGAAGCTTTCTTT
CASSQDRQGGITEAFF
>TRBJ1-2|TRBV18|-|-
TGTGCCAGCTCACCACCGTCCCCGCTCTATGGCTACACCTTC
CASSPPSPLYGYTF
>TRBJ2-5|TRBV7-8|-|-
TGTGCCAGCAGCTTTAATCCGCAAGAGACCCAGTACTTC
CASSFNPQETQYF
>TRBJ1-3|TRBV18|-|few
TGTGCCAGCTCACCGATCGACGGATCAGGAAACACCATATATTTT
CASSPIDGSGNTIYF
>TRBJ2-1|TRBV11-2|-|-
TGTGCCAGCAGCTTAGGGACCTACAATGAGCAGTTCTTC
CASSLGTYNEQFF
>TRBJ2-1|TRBV4-1|-|-
TGCGCCAGCAGCCAGGGGTGGGTCTACAATGAGCAGTTCTTC
CASSQGWVYNEQFF
>TRBJ2-3|TRBV9|-|-
TGTGCCAGCTCAAAGGAGGTTTTCGGGACAGATACGCAGTATTTT
CASSKEVFGTDTQYF
>TRBJ2-7|TRBV12-5|TRBD1|once
TGTGCTAGTGGTAAAGGGGCAGGGGGATACCTTGACGAGCAGTACTTC
CASGKGAGGYLDEQYF
>TRBJ2-1|TRBV5-8|TRBD2|-
TGTGCCAGCAGCTCCTGGGGGGGAGAAGGGCAGTTCTTC
CASSSWGGEGQFF
>TRBJ2-7|TRBV18|TRBD1|-
TGTGCCAGCTCACCGGGGGGGACAGGGAGTTACGAGCAGTACTTC
CASSPGGTGSYEQYF
>TRBJ2-1|TRBV7-8|TRBD2|-
TGTGCCAGCAGCTTAGCAGTGACTAGCGAGTCCTACAATGAGCAGTTCTTC
CASSLAVTSESYNEQFF
>TRBJ1-2|TRBV12-3/TRBV12-4|-|once
TGTGCCAGCAGTTTACGGTATGGTGGCTACACCTTC
CASSLRYGGYTF
>TRBJ2-5|TRBV15|-|-
TGTGCCACCAGCAGAGATGAGCGGACCCAGTACTTC
CATSRDERTQYF
>TRBJ1-5|TRBV29-1|-|-
TGCAGCGCCAGTAGAGGGAGCAATCAGCCCCAGCATTTT
CSASRGSNQPQHF
>TRBJ1-1|TRBV6-5|-|once
TGTGCCAGCAGTTACTGGAAGGAAGCTTTCTTT
CASSYWKEAFF
>TRBJ1-6|TRBV6-5|-|-
TGTGCCAGCAGTTACTCGACCGGGTATTCACCCCTCCACTTT
CASSYSTGYSPLHF
>TRBJ1-5|TRBV19|TRBD1|-
TGTGCCAGCTCGGGACAGGGCATCAACCAGCCCCAGCATTTT
CASSGQGINQPQHF
>TRBJ2-3|TRBV6-4|TRBD2|-
TGTGCCAGCAGCTCCCGGGGGGGGGCAGATACGCAGTATTTT
CASSSRGGADTQYF
>TRBJ1-1|TRBV7-2|-|once
TGTGCCAGCAGCCTGCGGGGCAGCACGAACACTGAAGCTTTCTTT
CASSLRGSTNTEAFF
>TRBJ2-6|TRBV19|-|-
TGTGCCAGTCGAGCAGGTTCTGGGGCCAACGTCCTGACTTTC
CASRAGSGANVLTF